This T cell receptor (beta chain) was observed in a study of neurological immune-mediated disorders. Study findings and constraints: HTLV-1-associated myelopathy had the most TCR clonal expansion, and multiple sclerosis had the least, less than healthy controls.

Regarding time point: longitudinal time-point 2. Via MiXCR, TCRdb re-called the 5' RACE reads, giving one row per CDR3 protein. The repertoire includes under 100,000 distinct CDR3 sequences, around 14% of them detected once, and 5% sits in the top ten. This clonotype has a count of ten or more. Its antigen is undetermined. The CDR3 length is 18 residues. V lost 1 base and J lost 1; bases outside the gene matches: 10. Germline V gene lookup returns CDR1 DFQATT and CDR2 SNEGSKA (reference sequence). Sequencing was done on a sample of PBMCs. The rearrangement links TRBV20-1 to TRBJ2-3; 11 bases agree with TRBD2. The TCR sequence derives from a female donor with HTLV-1-associated myelopathy (HAM/TSP). The CDR3 nucleotides are TGCAGTGCTAGAGCCCCTTTAGCGGGGGGGCACGGCACAGATACGCAGTATTTT. Translated: CSARAPLAGGHGTDTQYF.